Shown below are 23 T cell receptor beta chains from a single sample sequenced in a study of blood T cells in healthy people across ages. Sample-barcoded 5' priming and a J-beta primer mix drove a second PCR of roughly 6 to 12 cycles. TCRdb redid the calling of the 5' RACE reads with MiXCR, one entry per CDR3 protein. In the table there are around 1,000,000 distinct CDR3 sequences, around two fifths of which are singletons. The sequencing input was blood. Source of these receptors: a man between 18 and 35 years old in good health.

J is TRBJ1-4 and V is TRBV5-6, with D perhaps matching TRBD1 (5 bases). This CDR3 contains 15 residues. Per the germline V gene, CDR1 is SGHDT and CDR2 is YYEEEE. The germline V and J ends were trimmed by 0 bases and 4 bases, with 10 bases remaining between them. This chain's CDR3 is CASSLETGFNEKLFF. CDR3 in DNA: TGTGCCAGCAGCTTGGAAACAGGATTTAATGAAAAACTGTTTTTT.

This clonotype was seen a few times. The chain combines TRBV4-1 with TRBJ1-1; 9 nucleotides align to TRBD1. The CDR3 loop spans 17 amino acids. From germline, CDR1 is MGHRA and CDR2 YSYEKL. V dropped 9 bases and J dropped 1; count of bases not matched to a gene: 15. This chain's CDR3 is CASKPRRDRVGNTEAFF. The CDR3 nucleotides are TGCGCCAGTAAGCCGCGGCGGGACAGGGTGGGGAACACTGAAGCTTTCTTT.

This chain joins TRBV18 and TRBJ1-4; D is unresolved. The CDR3 is made up of 16 amino acids. Trimming took off 0 bases at V and 8 bases at J, with 16 bases between the two ends. Germline assignment: CDR1 KGHSH and CDR2 LQKENI. CDR3 protein: CASSPPPSGGREKLFF. In nucleotides, the CDR3 is TGTGCCAGCTCACCACCACCATCAGGTGGCAGGGAAAAACTGTTTTTT.

This rearrangement joins TRBV13 to TRBJ2-3; D is ambiguous. The CDR3 has 14 residues. Germline V CDR1 and CDR2: PRHDT, FYEKMQ (reference sequence). Trimming removed 8 bases at V and 5 bases at J, with 17 bases between. In nucleotides, the CDR3 is TGTGCCAGCGCCAATGGGCCCCGCGGAGATACGCAGTATTTT. It translates to CASANGPRGDTQYF.

V is TRBV6-5 and J is TRBJ1-1; 8 bases agree with TRBD1. The length of the CDR3 is 15 residues. Germline CDR1 reads MNHEY; CDR2 reads SVGAGI. V lost 2 bases and J lost 2; bases outside the gene matches: 4. CDR3 in amino acids: CASSYETGENTEAFF. In nucleotides, the CDR3 is TGTGCCAGCAGTTACGAGACAGGGGAAAACACTGAAGCTTTCTTT.

Points on this clonotype: This may be a read error, as it is one base from a much larger clone. The V and J genes are TRBV5-1 and TRBJ2-5; no reliable D call. This CDR3 region has 17 residues. The germline V gene has CDR1 SGHRS and CDR2 YFSETQ. Trimming removed 0 bases at V and 11 bases at J, with 26 bases between. CDR3 DNA: TGCGCCAGCAGCTTGGGGGCAGATTATTTCTCCTACAATGAGCAGTACTTC. It translates to CASSLGADYFSYNEQYF.

The chain links TRBV20-1 to TRBJ1-5; 8 bases fit TRBD1. Germline V lookup: CDR1 DFQATT, CDR2 SNEGSKA (reference sequence). The V and J ends lost 4 bases and 0 bases, in that order; junction bases with no gene match: 5. CDR3 size: 15 residues. The CDR3 protein is CSAKDRVNSNQPQHF. The CDR3 DNA reads TGCAGTGCTAAGGACAGGGTAAATAGCAATCAGCCCCAGCATTTT.

This clonotype was found many times. The V and J genes are TRBV11-2 and TRBJ2-2; D gene uncertain. The length of the CDR3 is 13 residues. CDR1 is SGHAT, CDR2 FQNNGV, per germline. The V gene lost 6 bases and the J gene lost 7 bases, with 12 bases spanning the gap. The CDR3 DNA is TGTGCCAGCAGGAATACAGCCGACGGGGAGCTGTTTTTT. Amino acid sequence: CASRNTADGELFF.

The J gene is TRBJ1-2, the V gene TRBV28; TRBD1 matches 9 bases. The CDR3 has 16 residues. Germline CDR1 MDHEN, CDR2 SYDVKM. The V and J ends lost 6 bases and 4 bases, in that order; junction bases with no gene match: 12. This CDR3 reads CASRPLGQGYSYGYTF. CDR3 DNA: TGTGCCAGCAGACCACTCGGACAGGGGTATAGCTATGGCTACACCTTC.

Details on this clonotype: A read error may account for a junction end that differs from germline. The rearrangement links TRBV4-3 to TRBJ1-1; no reliable D call. CDR3 length: 14 amino acids. CDR1 is LGHNA, CDR2 YSLEER, per germline. The CDR3 DNA reads as TGCGCCAGCAGCCAAGTTTACCCAAACACTGAGGCTTTCTTT. It translates to CASSQVYPNTEAFF.

The chain recombines TRBV4-2 with TRBJ2-3, with TRBD2 matching 12 bases. V dropped 1 base and J dropped 4; count of bases not matched to a gene: 9. The germline CDR1 and CDR2 sequences are LGHNA and YNFKEQ. The length of the CDR3 is 18 residues. The CDR3 here is CASSQGRSSGGAADTQYF. The CDR3 DNA reads as TGTGCCAGCAGCCAAGGGCGCTCTAGCGGGGGGGCCGCAGATACGCAGTATTTT.

The rearrangement joins TRBV12-3 or TRBV12-4 to TRBJ1-5; D gene uncertain. Trimming took 7 bases from V and 4 from J, leaving 8 bases between them. CDR3 length equals 12 residues. The CDR3 spells CASNGVNQPQHF. In DNA, the CDR3 is TGTGCCAGCAACGGGGTAAATCAGCCCCAGCATTTT.

On this clonotype itself: This may be a read error: a much more frequent sequence differs by one nucleotide. V is TRBV12-3 or TRBV12-4 and J is TRBJ2-5, with 8 nucleotides matching TRBD1. This CDR3 has 14 amino acids. V lost 5 bases to trimming and J lost 0 bases; unmatched junction nucleotides: 2. The CDR3 sequence: CASSQTGDQETQYF. CDR3 nucleotides: TGTGCCAGCAGTCAGACAGGGGACCAAGAGACCCAGTACTTC.

The genes are TRBV21-1 and TRBJ2-5. TRBV21-1 is noted as a pseudogene. The CDR3 is 15 residues long. DNA for the CDR3: TGTGCCAGCAGCAAAATCAATGCCAGTAAAGAGACCCAGTACTTC. This codes for CASSKINASKETQYF.

This clonotype showed up just once. This chain uses TRBV6-2 or TRBV6-3 with TRBJ1-5, with D possibly being TRBD1 (5 bases). Looked up from germline, CDR1 is MNHEY and CDR2 is SVGEGT. The CDR3 length is 14 residues. V was trimmed by 7 bases and J by 3 bases, leaving 13 bases between them. The CDR3 region is CASTVGVINQPQHF. Here the CDR3 DNA reads TGTGCCAGCACCGTGGGGGTAATCAATCAGCCCCAGCATTTT.

The J gene is TRBJ2-5, the V gene TRBV6-2 or TRBV6-3; 9 bases agree with TRBD2. The CDR3 is 15 amino acids. Trimming took 1 base from V and 5 from J; bases not matched to a gene: 5. Germline CDR1 and CDR2: MNHEY and SVGEGT. The DNA for the CDR3 is TGTGCCAGCAGTTACTGGGGACTAGCCGGGGAGACCCAGTACTTC. It specifies CASSYWGLAGETQYF.

This clonotype came up a few times. This rearrangement joins TRBV6-2 or TRBV6-3 to TRBJ2-7, with D possibly being TRBD2 (6 bases). The CDR3 is made up of 14 amino acids. With 5 bases removed from V and 3 bases from J, the gap between germline ends came to 14 bases. The germline V gene has CDR1 MNHEY and CDR2 SVGEGT. DNA for the CDR3: TGTGCCAGCAGTGTAGCGGCGTATAACTACGAGCAGTACTTC. Translation gives CASSVAAYNYEQYF.

This chain links TRBV5-4 with TRBJ2-2, with TRBD2 as a possible D gene (5 bases). Germline V lookup: CDR1 SGHNT, CDR2 YYREEE (reference sequence). The CDR3 is 16 residues long. With 0 bases removed from V and 0 bases from J, the gap between germline ends came to 9 bases. CDR3 residues: CASSLASGANTGELFF. In DNA, the CDR3 is TGTGCCAGCAGCTTGGCCAGCGGAGCGAACACCGGGGAGCTGTTTTTT.

This rearrangement joins TRBV18 to TRBJ2-2; a weak D match, TRBD1 (5 bases). V lost 2 bases, J lost 6 bases, and 10 bases lay in between. The CDR3 covers 14 residues. Per the germline V gene, CDR1 is KGHSH and CDR2 is LQKENI. The CDR3 region has the DNA TGTGCCAGCTCACCAGTCGACAGAGCCGGGGAGCTGTTTTTT. Amino acid sequence: CASSPVDRAGELFF.

This clonotype was detected only a few times. The chain combines TRBV7-3 with TRBJ2-2; 8 bases line up with TRBD2. The CDR3 runs 15 residues. Germline V gives CDR1 SGHTA, CDR2 FQGTGA. V lost 5 bases, J lost 0 bases, and 2 bases stayed unmatched. The CDR3 is CASSAGLANTGELFF. For the CDR3, the DNA is TGTGCCAGCAGCGCGGGACTAGCGAACACCGGGGAGCTGTTTTTT.

This clonotype was counted a single time. This sequence joins TRBV27 and TRBJ2-4, with D perhaps TRBD2 (5 bases). V was trimmed by 4 bases and J by 8 bases, leaving 9 bases between them. Looked up from germline, CDR1 is MNHEY and CDR2 is SMNVEV (reference sequence). This CDR3 is built from 12 residues. Here the CDR3 DNA reads TGTGCCAGCAGTTCCGGGGAAGACATTCAGTACTTC. This gives the protein CASSSGEDIQYF.

The rearrangement uses TRBV25-1 and TRBJ1-6; D unclear. Per the germline V gene, CDR1 is MGHDK and CDR2 is SYGVNS. Between the trimmed V and J ends, which lost 1 base and 3 bases, there was a span of 7 bases. The CDR3 totals 15 residues. CDR3 nucleotides: TGTGCCAGCAGTGAATGGACGGACTATAATTCACCCCTCCACTTT. Its protein is CASSEWTDYNSPLHF.

V is TRBV4-2 and J is TRBJ1-2; D is unresolved. The V gene lost 2 bases and the J gene lost 8 bases, with 12 bases spanning the gap. Germline CDR1 and CDR2: LGHNA and YNFKEQ. CDR3 length: 13 amino acids. The CDR3 sequence is CASSQTIMGGYTF. The CDR3 DNA sequence: TGTGCCAGCAGCCAAACGATAATGGGGGGCTACACCTTC.